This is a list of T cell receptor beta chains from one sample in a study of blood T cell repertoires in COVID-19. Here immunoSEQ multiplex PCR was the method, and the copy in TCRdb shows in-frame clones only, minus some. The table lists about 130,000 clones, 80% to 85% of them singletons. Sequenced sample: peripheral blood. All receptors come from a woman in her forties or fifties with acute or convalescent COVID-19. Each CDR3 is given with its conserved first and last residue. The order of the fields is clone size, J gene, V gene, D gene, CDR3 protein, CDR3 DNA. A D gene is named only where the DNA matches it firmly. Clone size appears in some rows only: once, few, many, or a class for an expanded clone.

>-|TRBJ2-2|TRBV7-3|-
CASSPNTGELFF
TGTGCCAGCAGCCCCAATACCGGGGAGCTGTTTTTT
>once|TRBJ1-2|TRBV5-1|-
CASSLAGTQTNYGYTF
TGCGCCAGCAGCTTGGCCGGGACACAAACTAACTATGGCTACACCTTC
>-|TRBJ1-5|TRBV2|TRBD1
CASRRTGGVQPQHF
TGTGCCAGCAGGAGGACAGGGGGCGTTCAGCCCCAGCATTTT
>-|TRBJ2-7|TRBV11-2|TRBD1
CASSGRFGQGGEQYF
TGTGCCAGCAGCGGACGTTTCGGACAGGGCGGTGAGCAGTACTTC
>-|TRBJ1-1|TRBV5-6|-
CASSRAGHMNTEAFF
TGTGCCAGCAGCCGCGCCGGACACATGAACACTGAAGCTTTCTTT
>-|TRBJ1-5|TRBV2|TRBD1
CASSGDRSGNQPQHF
TGTGCCAGCAGTGGGGACAGGTCTGGGAATCAGCCCCAGCATTTT
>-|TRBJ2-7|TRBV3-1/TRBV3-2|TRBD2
CASSRSGSNEQYF
TGTGCCAGCAGCCGTAGCGGGAGCAACGAGCAGTACTTC
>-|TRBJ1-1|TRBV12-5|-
CASGLAGTQAFF
TGTGCTAGTGGTTTGGCCGGGACTCAAGCTTTCTTT
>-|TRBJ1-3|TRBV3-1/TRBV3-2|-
CASSQGLSGNTIYF
TGTGCCAGCAGCCAGGGGCTTTCTGGAAACACCATATATTTT
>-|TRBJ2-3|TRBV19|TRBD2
CASSIATSGSMTDTQYF
TGTGCCAGTAGTATTGCCACTAGCGGGAGTATGACAGATACGCAGTATTTT
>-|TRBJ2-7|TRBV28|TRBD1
CASLSTGGYEQYF
TGTGCCAGCCTAAGTACAGGGGGCTACGAGCAGTACTTC
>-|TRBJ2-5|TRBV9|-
CASSGARGYSAETQYF
TGTGCCAGCAGCGGCGCCCGGGGGTATTCGGCTGAGACCCAGTACTTC
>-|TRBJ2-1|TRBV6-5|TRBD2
CASSYSGTSGHNEQFF
TGTGCCAGCAGTTACTCTGGGACTAGCGGGCACAATGAGCAGTTCTTC
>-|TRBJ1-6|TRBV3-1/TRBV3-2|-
CASSRDRSLDSPLHF
TGTGCCAGCAGTCGAGACAGGAGCCTTGATTCACCCCTCCACTTT
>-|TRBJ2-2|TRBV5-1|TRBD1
CASRRDSSYTGELFF
TGCGCCAGTCGCCGGGACAGTTCATACACCGGGGAGCTGTTTTTT
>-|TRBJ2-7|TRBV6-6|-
CASSYGTRSYEQYF
TGTGCCAGCAGTTACGGGACAAGATCCTACGAGCAGTACTTC
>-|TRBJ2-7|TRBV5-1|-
CASSITGIDFNEQYF
TGCGCCAGCAGCATTACCGGGATAGATTTCAACGAGCAGTACTTC
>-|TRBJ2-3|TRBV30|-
CAWSSMGGHGTQYF
TGTGCCTGGAGTTCAATGGGGGGTCATGGGACGCAGTATTTT
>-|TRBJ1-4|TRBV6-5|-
CASLGGATNEKLFF
TGTGCCAGCCTCGGGGGGGCAACTAATGAAAAACTGTTTTTT
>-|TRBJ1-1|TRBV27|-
CASRGTSNTEAFF
TGTGCCAGCAGAGGGACTTCCAACACTGAAGCTTTCTTT
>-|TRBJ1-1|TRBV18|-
CASLTAENTEAFF
TGTGCCAGCCTGACTGCAGAGAACACTGAAGCTTTCTTT
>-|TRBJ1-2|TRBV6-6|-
CASSPFRTVNYGYTF
TGTGCCAGCAGTCCCTTCCGGACAGTTAACTATGGCTACACCTTC
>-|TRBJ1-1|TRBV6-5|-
CASSYGLGRGAEAFF
TGTGCCAGCAGTTACGGTCTGGGGCGAGGAGCTGAAGCTTTCTTT
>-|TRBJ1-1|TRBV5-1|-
CASSLPGSQVAFF
TGCGCCAGCAGCTTGCCTGGGAGCCAGGTAGCTTTCTTT